These 30 T cell receptor beta chains came from one sample sequenced in a study of OX40 agonist ivuxolimab in advanced cancers. Some clones are missing from TCRdb's copy, which holds only in-frame ones; the method was immunoSEQ multiplex PCR. The repertoire holds roughly 80,000 clones, with roughly nine tenths as singletons. Sequences were derived from CD4+ or CD8+ T cells sorted from blood, sampled in a trial of the OX40 agonist ivuxolimab. Receptor source: an adult with an advanced solid tumor such as melanoma, head and neck, liver or kidney cancer.

The chain carries TRBV5-1 and TRBJ2-1; 7 bases map to TRBD2. Germline V lookup: CDR1 SGHRS, CDR2 YFSETQ. V lost 7 bases, J lost 1 base, and 8 bases stayed unmatched. This CDR3 spans 15 amino acids. DNA for the CDR3: TGCGCCAGCGGGGAACTAGCGACGTCCTACAATGAGCAGTTCTTC. Protein: CASGELATSYNEQFF.

J is TRBJ2-1 and V is TRBV2; TRBD2 agrees at 8 bases. The V and J ends lost 5 bases and 1 base, in that order; junction bases with no gene match: 4. This CDR3 is built from 15 residues. Germline V gene lookup returns CDR1 SNHLY and CDR2 FYNNEI. CDR3 sequence: CASSREGRSYNEQFF. The CDR3 nucleotides are TGTGCCAGCAGTCGGGAGGGCCGTTCCTACAATGAGCAGTTCTTC. Full variable domain (outside the CDR3, taken from reference TRBV2 and TRBJ2-1): EPEVTQTPSHQVTQMGQEVILRCVPISNHLYFYWYRQILGQKVEFLVSFYNNEISEKSEIFDDQFSVERPDGSNFTLKIRSTKLEDSAMYFCASSREGRSYNEQFFGPGTRLTVL.

The gene calls are TRBV19 and TRBJ1-5; TRBD1 matches 7 bases. Germline CDR1 LNHDA, CDR2 SQIVND (reference sequence). Trimming cost V 5 bases and J 7 bases; bases outside gene matches: 5. The CDR3 runs 13 residues. The chain's CDR3 is CASSFTGVQPQHF. CDR3 nucleotide sequence: TGTGCCAGTAGTTTTACAGGGGTACAGCCCCAGCATTTT.

This clone was seen a few times. The chain has TRBV5-1 and TRBJ2-2, with TRBD2 matching over 8 bases. The V gene's germline CDR1 is SGHRS and CDR2 YFSETQ. The ends lost 2 bases at V and 1 base at J; junction bases unmatched: 10. CDR3 length: 18 amino acids. The DNA for the CDR3 is TGCGCCAGCAGCTTCCTCCCAATGAGCGGGAGGAACACCGGGGAGCTGTTTTTT. This sequence encodes CASSFLPMSGRNTGELFF.

The chain recombines TRBV18 with TRBJ2-1; TRBD1 aligns across 7 bases. The V segment lost 1 base and the J segment 6 bases; nucleotides outside the gene matches: 6. CDR3 length equals 15 residues. Per the germline V gene, CDR1 is KGHSH and CDR2 is LQKENI. CDR3 DNA: TGTGCCAGCTCACCACTTTACAGGGGCGGCAATGAGCAGTTCTTC. This codes for CASSPLYRGGNEQFF.

This chain joins TRBV14 and TRBJ2-1; D is unresolved. The CDR3 sequence is 13 residues long. The V end was cut by 1 base, the J end by 2 bases, with 3 bases between. Germline lookup yields CDR1 SGHDN and CDR2 FVKESK. The chain's CDR3 is CASSQGTYNEQFF. CDR3 coding DNA: TGTGCCAGCAGCCAAGGCACCTACAATGAGCAGTTCTTC.

V and J are TRBV15 and TRBJ2-2; perhaps TRBD2 as D (6 bases). The V gene's germline CDR1 is LNHNV and CDR2 YYDKDF (reference sequence). V shed 0 bases and J shed 8 bases, with 13 bases lying between them. There are 15 residues in the CDR3. The CDR3 loop reads CATSREGAGGGELFF. Here the CDR3 DNA reads TGTGCCACCAGCAGAGAGGGAGCGGGTGGGGGGGAGCTGTTTTTT.

V usage is TRBV5-5 and J usage is TRBJ1-2; D call uncertain. CDR3 length equals 15 residues. CDR1 is SGHKS and CDR2 is YYEKEE in the germline V gene (reference sequence). The V end lost 1 base, the J end lost 2 bases, and 12 bases lay between the germline ends. The CDR3 region is CASSLINRINYGYTF. The CDR3 nucleotides are TGTGCCAGCAGCTTGATCAATAGGATAAACTATGGCTACACCTTC.

J is TRBJ2-1 and V is TRBV28; TRBD1 or TRBD2 may be the D gene (5 bases each). Per the germline V gene, CDR1 is MDHEN and CDR2 is SYDVKM. The CDR3 has 15 amino acids. The V end lost 5 bases, the J end lost 4 bases, and 15 bases lay between the germline ends. The CDR3 nucleotides are TGTGCCAGCAGTAGTGGGGGTACGGGTTACAATGAGCAGTTCTTC. This translates into CASSSGGTGYNEQFF.

The rearrangement links TRBV19 to TRBJ2-5, with 11 bases aligning to TRBD2. The CDR3 has 15 residues. V lost 3 bases to trimming and J lost 4 bases; unmatched junction nucleotides: 4. Germline V CDR1 and CDR2: LNHDA, SQIVND (reference sequence). The CDR3 protein is CASSIKLAGAETQYF. DNA for the CDR3: TGTGCCAGTAGTATTAAACTAGCGGGAGCAGAGACCCAGTACTTC.

The rearrangement joins TRBV19 to TRBJ1-3, with 12 bases lining up with TRBD1. Germline CDR1 is LNHDA and CDR2 is SQIVND (reference sequence). The CDR3 has 17 amino acids. J lost 4 bases, V lost 6 bases, and 10 bases had no gene match. The CDR3 loop is CASSLGTGGTRGNTIYF. CDR3 sequence (DNA): TGTGCCAGTAGCCTCGGGACAGGGGGCACGCGGGGAAACACCATATATTTT.

The rearrangement uses TRBV2 and TRBJ2-3; TRBD2 agrees at 9 bases. There are 14 residues in the CDR3. Trimming cost V 6 bases and J 4 bases; bases outside gene matches: 5. The germline gives CDR1 SNHLY, CDR2 FYNNEI. For the CDR3, the DNA is TGTGCCAGCAGGAATAGCGGGAGCCCAGATACGCAGTATTTT. Its translation is CASRNSGSPDTQYF.

V usage is TRBV6-1 and J usage is TRBJ2-1; 8 positions match TRBD1. V gave up 6 bases and J gave up 5 bases; unmatched junction bases: 3. The CDR3 length is 13 residues. The germline gives CDR1 MNHNS, CDR2 SASEGT. CDR3 loop: CASRADRDNEQFF. The DNA for the CDR3 is TGTGCCAGCAGAGCGGACAGGGACAATGAGCAGTTCTTC.

The V gene is TRBV5-4, the J gene TRBJ2-1; TRBD1 matches 9 bases. The ends lost 5 bases at V and 6 bases at J; junction bases unmatched: 9. The CDR3 runs 15 residues. Per germline, CDR1 SGHNT and CDR2 YYREEE (reference sequence). CDR3 region: CASRWDREIGNEQFF. CDR3 nucleotides: TGTGCCAGCAGGTGGGACAGGGAAATTGGCAATGAGCAGTTCTTC.

V usage is TRBV6-6 and J usage is TRBJ1-2, with D tentatively TRBD1 (5 bases). Trimming removed 6 bases at V and 5 bases at J, with 13 bases between. The CDR3 spans 13 residues. The germline CDR1 and CDR2 sequences are MNHNY and SVGAGI (reference sequence). In DNA, the CDR3 is TGTGCCAGCAGACCCGGGACGGTATATGGCTACACCTTC. It codes for CASRPGTVYGYTF.

The chain combines TRBV4-1 with TRBJ1-5; 10 bases line up with TRBD1. The junction had 16 bases not matched to a gene; V was cut back by 1 base and J by 4 bases. This CDR3 contains 20 residues. CDR1 is MGHRA and CDR2 is YSYEKL in the germline V gene. This CDR3 reads CASSQGSVVLDRGSNQPQHF. The CDR3 DNA follows: TGCGCCAGCAGCCAAGGTAGTGTTGTTTTGGACAGGGGGTCGAATCAGCCCCAGCATTTT.

The rearrangement joins TRBV9 to TRBJ2-2; D gene ambiguous. CDR1 is SGDLS, CDR2 YYNGEE, per germline. V lost 7 bases, J lost 3 bases, and 7 bases lay in between. The CDR3 has 12 residues. The CDR3 sequence is CASGRYTGELFF. In DNA, the CDR3 is TGTGCCAGCGGGCGTTACACCGGGGAGCTGTTTTTT. Drawing the rest from reference TRBV9 and TRBJ2-2, the complete variable domain is DSGVTQTPKHLITATGQRVTLRCSPRSGDLSVYWYQQSLDQGLQFLIQYYNGEERAKGNILERFSAQQFPDLHSELNLSSLELGDSALYFCASGRYTGELFFGEGSRLTVL.

V and J are TRBV11-3 and TRBJ2-3, with D perhaps TRBD1 or TRBD2 (5 bases each). Germline V gene sequence: CDR1 SGHNT, CDR2 YENEEA. CDR3 length: 15 amino acids. The germline V and J ends were trimmed by 2 bases and 5 bases, with 14 bases remaining between them. CDR3 sequence reads: CASSLRAMRGDTQYF. CDR3 in DNA: TGTGCCAGCAGCTTAAGAGCCATGAGGGGAGATACGCAGTATTTT. Full variable domain (rest looked up from reference TRBV11-3 and TRBJ2-3): EAGVVQSPRYKIIEKKQPVAFWCNPISGHNTLYWYLQNLGQGPELLIRYENEEAVDDSQLPKDRFSAERLKGVDSTLKIQPAELGDSAVYLCASSLRAMRGDTQYFGPGTRLTVL.

V and J are TRBV5-1 and TRBJ2-5; 8 positions match TRBD1. The better agreement between TRBJ2-7 and the DNA end casts doubt on the J call. The CDR3 totals 15 residues. CDR1 and CDR2 (germline): SGHRS, YFSETQ. The CDR3 nucleotides are TGCGCCAGCAGCCCGCTTCAGGGGGCGTTCTACGAGCAGTACTTC. Amino acids: CASSPLQGAFYEQYF.

The DNA for the CDR3 is TGTGCCAGCAGTTTTTCTCTTGAGCAGTACTTC. Its protein product is CASSFSLEQYF. This rearrangement joins TRBV28 to TRBJ2-7; D not certain. Germline loops: CDR1 MDHEN, CDR2 SYDVKM. This CDR3 spans 11 amino acids. Between the trimmed V and J ends, which lost 3 bases and 7 bases, there was a span of 7 bases.

This clone was seen a single time. As DNA, the CDR3 is TGTGCCAGCAGCTTAGCTGGACCCCCCCAGTCTTACAATGAGCAGTTCTTC. Translating gives CASSLAGPPQSYNEQFF. The V and J genes are TRBV7-2 and TRBJ2-1; D ambiguous. The V end lost 0 bases, the J end lost 4 bases, and 16 bases lay between the germline ends. Germline V gives CDR1 SGHTA, CDR2 FQGNSA. The CDR3 sequence is 17 residues long. The full variable domain, with the rest looked up from reference TRBV7-2 and TRBJ2-1, is GAGVSQSPSNKVTEKGKDVELRCDPISGHTALYWYRQSLGQGLEFLIYFQGNSAPDKSGLPSDRFSAERTGGSVSTLTIQRTQQEDSAVYLCASSLAGPPQSYNEQFFGPGTRLTVL.

The genes are TRBV9 and TRBJ2-3; D may be TRBD1 (5 bases). Germline lookup yields CDR1 SGDLS and CDR2 YYNGEE. Trimming left V 4 bases short and J 2 bases short, with 11 bases between. The CDR3 covers 14 residues. In DNA, the CDR3 is TGTGCCAGCAGCCAGGGTAGTAACACAGATACGCAGTATTTT. Its protein is CASSQGSNTDTQYF.

J is TRBJ2-7 and V is TRBV6-1; D unclear. In germline, CDR1 is MNHNS, CDR2 SASEGT. The V end lost 6 bases, the J end lost 5 bases, and 5 bases lay between the germline ends. The CDR3 runs to 10 residues. CDR3 nucleotides: TGTGCCAGCAGGGGGAACGAGCAGTACTTC. Translation: CASRGNEQYF.

The chain is built from TRBV6-1 and TRBJ2-4; 10 nucleotides agree with TRBD2. The CDR3 has 15 amino acids. Germline V gives CDR1 MNHNS, CDR2 SASEGT. V trimming: 2 bases; J trimming: 5 bases; junction bases outside the gene matches: 3. CDR3 region: CASSELAGAENIQYF. Here the CDR3 DNA reads TGTGCCAGCAGTGAACTAGCGGGAGCGGAAAACATTCAGTACTTC.

The J gene is TRBJ2-1, the V gene TRBV14; possible D gene TRBD1, 6 bases. The V gene lost 2 bases and the J gene lost 4 bases, with 15 bases spanning the gap. The CDR3 loop spans 16 amino acids. The V gene's germline CDR1 is SGHDN and CDR2 FVKESK. This chain's CDR3 is CASSQLGGAEYNEQFF. DNA for the CDR3: TGTGCCAGCAGCCAATTAGGGGGAGCCGAGTACAATGAGCAGTTCTTC. Supplemented by reference TRBV14 and TRBJ2-1, the full variable domain reads EAGVTQFPSHSVIEKGQTVTLRCDPISGHDNLYWYRRVMGKEIKFLLHFVKESKQDESGMPNNRFLAERTGGTYSTLKVQPAELEDSGVYFCASSQLGGAEYNEQFFGPGTRLTVL.

J is TRBJ2-6 and V is TRBV7-9; D is ambiguous. Looked up from germline, CDR1 is SEHNR and CDR2 is FQNEAQ (reference sequence). V was trimmed by 3 bases and J by 4 bases, leaving 7 bases between them. The CDR3 is made up of 14 amino acids. The CDR3 is CASSFSSGANVLTF. In DNA form, the CDR3 reads TGTGCCAGCAGCTTCAGTTCGGGGGCCAACGTCCTGACTTTC.

The gene calls are TRBV5-1 and TRBJ2-3; D may correspond to TRBD1 or TRBD2 (8 bases each). The CDR3 covers 17 residues. V shed 5 bases and J shed 5 bases, with 24 bases lying between them. CDR1 and CDR2 (germline): SGHRS, YFSETQ. CDR3 in amino acids: CASRRTGTGGPQDTQYF. The CDR3, as DNA: TGCGCCAGCAGACGGACAGGGACGGGAGGGCCCCAAGATACGCAGTATTTT.

This chain connects TRBV5-1 to TRBJ1-3; 7 bases line up with TRBD1. Per the germline V gene, CDR1 is SGHRS and CDR2 is YFSETQ. The CDR3 length is 16 residues. Trimming took 4 bases from V and 4 from J; bases not matched to a gene: 11. The CDR3 reads CASSRRQGNTGNTIYF. For the CDR3, the DNA is TGCGCCAGCAGCCGCAGACAGGGAAATACCGGAAACACCATATATTTT.

The gene calls are TRBV28 and TRBJ2-5; possible D gene TRBD2, 6 bases. The length of the CDR3 is 15 residues. The germline V gene has CDR1 MDHEN and CDR2 SYDVKM. Deletions cut 3 bases from V and 5 bases from J, with 16 bases between. The CDR3 DNA is TGTGCCAGCAGTTTCCTAGCGCCCAGGTCGGAGACCCAGTACTTC. This codes for CASSFLAPRSETQYF.

The sample holds a few counts of this clone. The J gene is TRBJ2-1, the V gene TRBV5-4, with 14 bases matching TRBD2. Losses at the gene ends were 4 bases for V and 6 bases for J; bases not matched to a gene: 3. Germline values: CDR1 SGHNT, CDR2 YYREEE (reference sequence). The CDR3 runs to 15 residues. In nucleotides, the CDR3 is TGTGCCAGCAGCCCGGGACTAGCGGGAGTCAATGAGCAGTTCTTC. Protein product: CASSPGLAGVNEQFF.